The clone carrying this TCR beta chain was seen once. Antigen specificity is unknown. This specimen comes from a study of cytomegalovirus exposure and HLA in healthy donors. V lost 4 bases to trimming and J lost 4 bases, with 8 bases between them. CDR3 size: 13 residues. The germline gives CDR1 SGDLS, CDR2 YYNGEE. With 60 Vbeta and 13 Jbeta primers, the PCR was carried out. Assay used: immunoSEQ multiplex PCR; TCRdb lists only in-frame clones, some missing. The repertoire holds about 160,000 clones, with over 70% as singletons. Study conclusions and caveats: Sequencing likely generated an artifact that appeared as a cluster of highly shared sequence variants.

The V and J genes are TRBV9 and TRBJ1-4; D remains unclear. Sequenced input: PBMCs. The source is a woman between 45 and 60 years old in good health and CMV-seropositive. The CDR3 DNA is TGTGCCAGCAGCCCCAGTCTTAATGAAAAACTGTTTTTT. Encoded protein: CASSPSLNEKLFF.